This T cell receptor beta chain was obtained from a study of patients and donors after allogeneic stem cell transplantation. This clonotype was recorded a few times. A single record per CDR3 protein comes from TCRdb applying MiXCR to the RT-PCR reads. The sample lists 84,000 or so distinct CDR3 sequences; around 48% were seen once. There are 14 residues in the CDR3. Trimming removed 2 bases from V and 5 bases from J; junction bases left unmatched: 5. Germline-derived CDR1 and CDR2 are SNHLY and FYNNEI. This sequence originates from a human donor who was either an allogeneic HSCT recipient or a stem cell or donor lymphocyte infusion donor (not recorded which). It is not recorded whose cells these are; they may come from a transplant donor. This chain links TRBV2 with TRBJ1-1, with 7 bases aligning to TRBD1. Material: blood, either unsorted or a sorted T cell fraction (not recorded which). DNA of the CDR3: TGTGCCAGCAGTGAATGGCAGGGGGGAACTGAAGCTTTCTTT. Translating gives CASSEWQGGTEAFF.